A selection of T cell receptor beta chains follows, all from one sample in a study of blood T cell repertoires in COVID-19. Assay: immunoSEQ multiplex PCR; the TCRdb copy retains only in-frame clones and omits some. The sample lists 65,000 to 85,000 clones; around 86% were seen once. The source material was peripheral blood. The receptors shown here come from a woman aged 18 to 35 with acute or convalescent COVID-19. Both conserved end residues are part of each CDR3. A D gene is named only where the DNA matches it firmly. Clone size is stated in some rows and not others, as once, few, many or a class when expanded.

size: .
D: .
V: TRBV3-1/TRBV3-2
J: TRBJ1-1
DNA: TGTGCCAGCACCCGACTCGAGGGAGCGAACACTGAAGCTTTCTTT
CDR3: CASTRLEGANTEAFF

size: .
D: .
V: TRBV5-1
J: TRBJ2-7
DNA: TGCGCCAGCAGCCTGGACCCAGGGGCTGTCTACGAGCAGTACTTC
CDR3: CASSLDPGAVYEQYF

size: few
D: .
V: TRBV4-2
J: TRBJ1-2
DNA: TGTGCCAGCAGCCAAGAATCTGCGGGGGGTGACTATGGCTACACCTTC
CDR3: CASSQESAGGDYGYTF

size: .
D: .
V: TRBV4-1
J: TRBJ2-5
DNA: TGCGCCAGCAGCCAAGAGGGGAGAGGATTCGAGACCCAGTACTTC
CDR3: CASSQEGRGFETQYF

size: few
D: .
V: TRBV7-9
J: TRBJ1-4
DNA: TGTGCCAGCAGCCGAGACGGGTCTTCGGGAACTAATGAAAAACTGTTTTTT
CDR3: CASSRDGSSGTNEKLFF

size: .
D: .
V: TRBV10-2
J: TRBJ1-5
DNA: TGCGCCAGCAGTGCTCAGGGCTCCCATCAGCCCCAGCATTTT
CDR3: CASSAQGSHQPQHF

size: few
D: .
V: TRBV3-1/TRBV3-2
J: TRBJ2-2
DNA: TGTGCCAGCAGCCCGGGAAGGACAGCGGACACCGGGGAGCTGTTTTTT
CDR3: CASSPGRTADTGELFF

size: .
D: .
V: TRBV4-1
J: TRBJ2-3
DNA: TGCGCCAGCAGCCAAGACTTGGGGGGACGGGGCACAGATACGCAGTATTTT
CDR3: CASSQDLGGRGTDTQYF

size: once
D: TRBD2
V: TRBV28
J: TRBJ2-2
DNA: TGTGCCAGCAGTTTATCACTAGCGGGGGTTTCGGAGCTGTTTTTT
CDR3: CASSLSLAGVSELFF

size: .
D: .
V: TRBV28
J: TRBJ1-4
DNA: TGTGCCAGCAGTCAGGGGCACGATGAAAAACTGTTTTTT
CDR3: CASSQGHDEKLFF

size: .
D: .
V: TRBV6-5
J: TRBJ2-1
DNA: TGTGCCAGCAGTCCCCAGGGTAGGCATGAGCAGTTCTTC
CDR3: CASSPQGRHEQFF

size: .
D: .
V: TRBV25-1
J: TRBJ2-7
DNA: TGTGCCAGCAGTGAACTTGGACAGACCGAGCAGTACTTC
CDR3: CASSELGQTEQYF

size: .
D: TRBD1
V: TRBV5-8
J: TRBJ1-4
DNA: TGTGCCAGCAGATCTGGGACAGGGCTCGAAAAACTGTTTTTT
CDR3: CASRSGTGLEKLFF

size: once
D: TRBD1
V: TRBV3-1/TRBV3-2
J: TRBJ2-1
DNA: TGTGCCAGCAGCCACAACCGGGACAGGGGAAATGAGCAGTTCTTC
CDR3: CASSHNRDRGNEQFF

size: .
D: TRBD1
V: TRBV2
J: TRBJ2-7
DNA: TGTGCCAGCAGACCGACAGGGGGCGGGTACGAGCAGTACTTC
CDR3: CASRPTGGGYEQYF

size: .
D: .
V: TRBV6-2/TRBV6-3
J: TRBJ1-1
DNA: TGTGCCAGCAGTTATAATACAGGTAGCACTGAAGCTTTCTTT
CDR3: CASSYNTGSTEAFF

size: .
D: .
V: TRBV7-2
J: TRBJ1-3
DNA: TGTGCCAGCAGCTTAGTGGGCGGGTTCGAGGGAAACACCATATATTTT
CDR3: CASSLVGGFEGNTIYF

size: few
D: TRBD2
V: TRBV6-2/TRBV6-3
J: TRBJ2-1
DNA: TGTGCCAGCAGTCCGTCTGAGCGGGAGACCAATGAGCAGTTCTTC
CDR3: CASSPSERETNEQFF

size: .
D: .
V: TRBV6-6
J: TRBJ2-5
DNA: TGTGCCAGCAGTTACCCTAGCCCCCAAGAGACCCAGTACTTC
CDR3: CASSYPSPQETQYF

size: .
D: .
V: TRBV6-5
J: TRBJ1-2
DNA: TGTGCCAGCACCATCGGACAGAACTATGGCTACACCTTC
CDR3: CASTIGQNYGYTF

size: .
D: TRBD2
V: TRBV5-5
J: TRBJ2-1
DNA: TGTGCCAGCAGCCGGGACGGGAGGCCTAATTACAATGAGCAGTTCTTC
CDR3: CASSRDGRPNYNEQFF

size: .
D: .
V: TRBV4-1
J: TRBJ2-2
DNA: TGCGCCAGCACCAAACTCGCGTACACCGGGGAGCTGTTTTTT
CDR3: CASTKLAYTGELFF

size: .
D: TRBD2
V: TRBV6-5
J: TRBJ2-5
DNA: TGTGCCAGCCGCGCGGGGGGAGAGACCCAGTACTTC
CDR3: CASRAGGETQYF

size: .
D: .
V: TRBV7-2
J: TRBJ2-5
DNA: TGTGCCAGCAGCCGGAGGGGGCCCAGAGAGACCCAGTACTTC
CDR3: CASSRRGPRETQYF

size: once
D: .
V: TRBV5-6
J: TRBJ2-5
DNA: TGTGCCAGCAGCTTGGTACGGCAGCGCTTGGGAGAGACCCAGTACTTC
CDR3: CASSLVRQRLGETQYF

size: .
D: TRBD2
V: TRBV5-1
J: TRBJ2-2
DNA: TGCGCCAGCAGCTTGGCCGGGGGAGGGGTCAGCACCGGGGAGCTGTTTTTT
CDR3: CASSLAGGGVSTGELFF

size: .
D: TRBD1
V: TRBV12-3/TRBV12-4
J: TRBJ1-4
DNA: TGTGCCAGCAGTTCGCAGGGGGAAGAAAAACTGTTTTTT
CDR3: CASSSQGEEKLFF

size: .
D: .
V: TRBV10-2
J: TRBJ2-5
DNA: TGCGCCAGCAGCCCATTCGGCGGGGTGGGAGAGACCCAGTACTTC
CDR3: CASSPFGGVGETQYF

size: .
D: TRBD1
V: TRBV7-8
J: TRBJ2-3
DNA: TGTGCCAGCAGTCCCTCAGGGGGTAGTACGAGGACAGATACGCAGTATTTT
CDR3: CASSPSGGSTRTDTQYF

size: .
D: .
V: TRBV9
J: TRBJ2-7
DNA: TGTGCCAGCAGCGTAGCGAGCGGGCCAAACTACGAGCAGTACTTC
CDR3: CASSVASGPNYEQYF

size: .
D: TRBD1
V: TRBV6-5
J: TRBJ1-1
DNA: TGTGCCAGCAGCCCGCTACAGGGGGCGAAGGAAGCTTTCTTT
CDR3: CASSPLQGAKEAFF